The 24 T cell receptor beta chains below were found in one sample sequenced in a study of T cell responses to AZD1222 COVID-19 vaccine. Repertoires were generated with immunoSEQ multiplex PCR, while TCRdb's copy carries only in-frame clones and drops some. The profile shows roughly 120,000 clones, approximately 85% of them singletons. The material sequenced was peripheral blood, taken on day 0 of MenACWY control vaccination. These receptors were obtained from an adult in good health.

V usage is TRBV6-1 and J usage is TRBJ2-2; 8 bases align to TRBD2. V dropped 2 bases and J dropped 3; count of bases not matched to a gene: 5. The germline gives CDR1 MNHNS, CDR2 SASEGT. This CDR3 is 16 amino acids long. The CDR3 here is CASSEMRGAYTGELFF. As DNA, the CDR3 is TGTGCCAGCAGTGAAATGCGGGGGGCGTACACCGGGGAGCTGTTTTTT.

The chain uses TRBV10-3 and TRBJ2-7; TRBD2 aligns across 8 bases. J was trimmed by 6 bases and V by 6 bases; bases with no gene match: 7. This CDR3 has 13 residues. Germline V gene sequence: CDR1 ENHRY, CDR2 SYGVKD. Here the CDR3 DNA reads TGTGCCATCAGCCGGGGGGGCCCCTCCGAGCAGTACTTC. Its protein is CAISRGGPSEQYF.

The rearrangement links TRBV24-1 to TRBJ2-2; D may be TRBD1 (6 bases). Germline lookup yields CDR1 KGHDR and CDR2 SFDVKD. CDR3 size: 15 residues. Trimming shortened V by 4 bases and J by 4 bases, and 12 bases separated the two germline ends. The CDR3 bases are TGTGCCACCAGTGACCCAGGACAGCCCACCGGGGAGCTGTTTTTT. This gives the protein CATSDPGQPTGELFF.

The chain recombines TRBV6-5 with TRBJ1-1; D is uncertain. Germline assignment: CDR1 MNHEY and CDR2 SVGAGI. V was cut by 0 bases and J by 0 bases, with 2 bases left in between. This CDR3 has 13 residues. This CDR3 reads CASSYSVNTEAFF. Here the CDR3 DNA reads TGTGCCAGCAGTTACTCCGTGAACACTGAAGCTTTCTTT.

Only one count was recorded for this clone. The V call is TRBV4-3, the J call TRBJ1-3; TRBD1 aligns across 12 bases. Germline V CDR1 and CDR2: LGHNA, YSLEER. Losses at the gene ends were 3 bases for V and 4 bases for J; bases not matched to a gene: 7. The length of the CDR3 is 17 residues. The CDR3 region has the DNA TGCGCCAGCAGCCAGGACGGGACAGGGGGCATCGGAAACACCATATATTTT. It specifies CASSQDGTGGIGNTIYF.

The V gene is TRBV4-3, the J gene TRBJ2-5; D remains ambiguous. There are 15 residues in the CDR3. The V gene's germline CDR1 is LGHNA and CDR2 YSLEER. V shed 0 bases and J shed 1 base, with 9 bases lying between them. The CDR3 DNA reads TGCGCCAGCAGCCAAGATTATGGTCCCCAAGAGACCCAGTACTTC. Its protein product is CASSQDYGPQETQYF.

V usage is TRBV3-1 (or the pseudogene TRBV3-2) and J usage is TRBJ2-7; D remains ambiguous. CDR1 is LGHDT, CDR2 YNNKEL, per germline (reference sequence). The CDR3 is made up of 14 amino acids. V was cut by 1 base and J by 0 bases, with 7 bases left in between. CDR3 in DNA: TGTGCCAGCAGCCAAGTCTTCAGCTCCTACGAGCAGTACTTC. Translated: CASSQVFSSYEQYF.

The rearrangement uses TRBV5-6 and TRBJ2-3, with D perhaps matching TRBD1 or TRBD2 (5 bases each). Per germline, CDR1 SGHDT and CDR2 YYEEEE. This CDR3 has 15 residues. The V end was cut by 2 bases, the J end by 8 bases, with 18 bases between. As DNA, the CDR3 is TGTGCCAGCAGCTTTTGGGACCGACGGCCATCTACGCAGTATTTT. Its protein product is CASSFWDRRPSTQYF.

The chain combines TRBV5-4 with TRBJ2-5; 9 nucleotides match TRBD1. The CDR3 length is 17 residues. V shed 1 base and J 1 base; nucleotides not matched to a gene: 8. The V gene's germline CDR1 is SGHNT and CDR2 YYREEE (reference sequence). The CDR3 coding sequence is TGTGCCAGCAGCTTGACGGGACGGGGACAGGGCCAAGAGACCCAGTACTTC. As protein: CASSLTGRGQGQETQYF.

This chain joins TRBV18 and TRBJ1-4; tentatively, D is TRBD1 (6 bases). The CDR3 is 13 amino acids. The V gene lost 4 bases and the J gene lost 4 bases, with 7 bases spanning the gap. CDR1 and CDR2 (germline): KGHSH, LQKENI. For the CDR3, the DNA is TGTGCCAGCTCACGGGGGCGTAATGAAAAACTGTTTTTT. Its translation: CASSRGRNEKLFF.

V gene TRBV11-2 combines with J gene TRBJ1-6; 7 bases agree with TRBD1. V was pared by 5 bases and J by 10 bases, with 8 bases of the junction left unmatched. The CDR3 contains 14 residues. Germline CDR1 is SGHAT and CDR2 is FQNNGV. Here the CDR3 reads CASSPWTGGSPLHF. In nucleotides, the CDR3 is TGTGCCAGCAGCCCATGGACAGGTGGATCACCCCTCCACTTT. Complete variable domain (other parts from reference TRBV11-2 and TRBJ1-6): EAGVAQSPRYKIIEKRQSVAFWCNPISGHATLYWYQQILGQGPKLLIQFQNNGVVDDSQLPKDRFSAERLKGVDSTLKIQPAKLEDSAVYLCASSPWTGGSPLHFGNGTRLTVT.

The chain uses TRBV19 and TRBJ2-6; D unresolved. The CDR3 sequence is 15 residues long. The germline V gene has CDR1 LNHDA and CDR2 SQIVND (reference sequence). Trimming took off 5 bases at V and 0 bases at J, with 8 bases between the two ends. The CDR3 region has the DNA TGTGCCAGTAGTCCGGCTCTCTCTGGGGCCAACGTCCTGACTTTC. Its protein product is CASSPALSGANVLTF.

The chain has TRBV7-9 and TRBJ2-7; tentative D call: TRBD2 (6 bases). The CDR3 consists of 16 residues. V lost 5 bases and J lost 0, with 17 bases in between. The germline CDR1 and CDR2 sequences are SEHNR and FQNEAQ (reference sequence). The CDR3 reads CASSPPRSGDSYEQYF. The CDR3 DNA is TGTGCCAGCAGCCCGCCTAGATCGGGGGACTCCTACGAGCAGTACTTC.

This clone occurred many times. The chain carries TRBV11-3 and TRBJ2-3; 7 nucleotides align to TRBD1. V dropped 5 bases and J dropped 5; count of bases not matched to a gene: 7. From germline, CDR1 is SGHNT and CDR2 YENEEA. The CDR3 runs to 14 residues. CDR3 sequence reads: CASSQSYRGDTQYF. The CDR3 DNA follows: TGTGCCAGCAGCCAGTCCTACAGGGGAGATACGCAGTATTTT.

Of note for this clone: Mismatch with germline at one junction end may stem from a read error. The rearrangement links TRBV6-1 to TRBJ2-7; TRBD2 agrees at 9 bases. The CDR3 runs 14 residues. Looked up from germline, CDR1 is MNHNS and CDR2 is SASEGT. CDR3 loop: CASSQAGGSYEQYF. The CDR3 nucleotides are TGTGCCAGCAGTCAAGCGGGGGGCTCCTACGAGCAGTACTTC.

This clone has only one observation. V is TRBV7-2 and J is TRBJ2-2; TRBD2 aligns across 8 bases. Germline CDR1 SGHTA, CDR2 FQGNSA. Trimming cost V 4 bases and J 2 bases; bases outside gene matches: 3. The CDR3 contains 15 residues. The CDR3 protein is CASSSTSGNTGELFF. For the CDR3, the DNA is TGTGCCAGCAGCTCCACTAGCGGCAACACCGGGGAGCTGTTTTTT.

The J gene is TRBJ2-1, the V gene TRBV9, with D perhaps matching TRBD2 (7 bases). The germline gives CDR1 SGDLS, CDR2 YYNGEE. V was trimmed by 0 bases and J by 8 bases, leaving 12 bases between them. This CDR3 region has 14 residues. CDR3 in DNA: TGTGCCAGCAGCGTAGTAGGGGGGGCATATGAGCAGTTCTTC. This encodes CASSVVGGAYEQFF.

The gene calls are TRBV10-3 and TRBJ1-1, with 9 positions matching TRBD1. Per the germline V gene, CDR1 is ENHRY and CDR2 is SYGVKD. CDR3 size: 18 residues. Losses at the gene ends were 4 bases for V and 1 base for J; bases not matched to a gene: 13. The CDR3 DNA follows: TGTGCCATCAGTGGTCCTCTAGGGACAGGGAAAGGGAACACTGAAGCTTTCTTT. This sequence encodes CAISGPLGTGKGNTEAFF.

The chain recombines TRBV12-3 or TRBV12-4 with TRBJ2-6; the D is unclear. This CDR3 region has 13 residues. Trimming stripped 6 bases from V and 0 bases from J, with 3 bases between. The CDR3 here is CASSPSGANVLTF. For the CDR3, the DNA is TGTGCCAGCAGCCCCTCTGGGGCCAACGTCCTGACTTTC.

This sequence joins TRBV7-8 and TRBJ2-2; 11 bases match TRBD2. V gave up 4 bases and J gave up 1 base; unmatched junction bases: 2. Germline assignment: CDR1 SGHVS and CDR2 FQNEAQ. The CDR3 runs to 16 residues. CDR3 region: CASSSGLAGNTGELFF. For the CDR3, the DNA is TGTGCCAGCAGCTCAGGACTAGCGGGGAACACCGGGGAGCTGTTTTTT. The whole variable domain, remainder taken from reference TRBV7-8 and TRBJ2-2, is GAGVSQSPRYKVAKRGQDVALRCDPISGHVSLFWYQQALGQGPEFLTYFQNEAQLDKSGLPSDRFFAERPEGSVSTLKIQRTQQEDSAVYLCASSSGLAGNTGELFFGEGSRLTVL.

The rearrangement links TRBV19 to TRBJ2-2, with D unclear. Germline V gives CDR1 LNHDA, CDR2 SQIVND (reference sequence). This CDR3 region has 13 residues. The ends were cut back, 3 bases at V and 6 bases at J, with 8 bases in the middle. DNA of the CDR3: TGTGCCAGTAGTATCGACACCGCCGGGGAGCTGTTTTTT. It is translated as CASSIDTAGELFF. The entire variable domain, with the rest obtained from reference TRBV19 and TRBJ2-2, is as follows: DGGITQSPKYLFRKEGQNVTLSCEQNLNHDAMYWYRQDPGQGLRLIYYSQIVNDFQKGDIAEGYSVSREKKESFPLTVTSAQKNPTAFYLCASSIDTAGELFFGEGSRLTVL.

The gene calls are TRBV19 and TRBJ2-3, with TRBD1 as a possible D gene (6 bases). V lost 4 bases and J lost 3, with 11 bases in between. CDR1 LNHDA and CDR2 SQIVND come from the germline V gene (reference sequence). This CDR3 spans 14 amino acids. CDR3 protein: CASSNRDATDTQYF. CDR3 sequence (DNA): TGTGCCAGTAGTAACAGGGATGCGACAGATACGCAGTATTTT.

The rearrangement joins TRBV6-5 to TRBJ1-2; 7 bases match TRBD1. Germline V gene lookup returns CDR1 MNHEY and CDR2 SVGAGI. CDR3 length equals 13 residues. V lost 6 bases to trimming and J lost 8 bases; unmatched junction nucleotides: 9. The CDR3 sequence is CASSLDRTKGYTF. The CDR3 bases are TGTGCCAGCAGCCTGGACAGGACAAAGGGCTACACCTTC.

This chain connects TRBV30 to TRBJ1-2; weak D call: TRBD1 (6 bases). With 5 bases removed from V and 6 bases from J, the gap between germline ends came to 16 bases. CDR3 length equals 13 residues. Germline values: CDR1 GTSNPN, CDR2 SVGIG (reference sequence). This CDR3 is CAWGGVQGDGYTF. CDR3 coding DNA: TGTGCCTGGGGCGGCGTACAGGGAGATGGCTACACCTTC.